This is a list of T cell receptor beta chains from one sample in a study of CD4 T cell repertoires in COVID-19. Sequenced by immunoSEQ multiplex PCR; TCRdb stores in-frame clones only, minus some. The sample yields around 23,000 clones, 93% seen once. This specimen was circulating follicular helper CD4+ T cells (cTfh) from blood, taken before the COVID-19 pandemic. All receptors derive from a human donor who had COVID-19. The CDR3 runs from the conserved cysteine through the conserved F or W. The D gene is left open where the match is weak. The size field is filled for only some rows; it gives once, few, many or a size class.

j_call	cdr3_length	clone_size	v_call	d_call	cdr3_aa	cdr3_nt
TRBJ2-7	14	.	TRBV28	TRBD1	CASSPRTGGYEQYF	TGTGCCAGCAGTCCACGAACAGGGGGTTACGAGCAGTACTTC
TRBJ2-5	15	.	TRBV5-1	TRBD2	CASSAESSWGGTQYF	TGCGCCAGCAGCGCTGAATCATCTTGGGGGGGGACCCAGTACTTC
TRBJ2-1	16	.	TRBV18	.	CASSSLSGSSYNEQFF	TGTGCCAGCTCGTCCCTTAGCGGATCATCCTACAATGAGCAGTTCTTC
TRBJ2-7	15	once	TRBV5-6	TRBD2	CASSGGLAGVDEQYF	TGTGCCAGCAGCGGGGGTCTAGCGGGAGTCGACGAGCAGTACTTC
TRBJ2-7	12	.	TRBV30	.	CAWSKTISEQYF	TGTGCCTGGAGTAAGACAATATCCGAGCAGTACTTC
TRBJ2-3	15	.	TRBV5-1	.	CASSFEQSGTDTQYF	TGCGCCAGCAGCTTTGAGCAGAGCGGGACAGATACGCAGTATTTT
TRBJ2-2	15	.	TRBV7-6	.	CASSPGHLNTGELFF	TGTGCCAGCAGCCCGGGACATTTGAACACCGGGGAGCTGTTTTTT
TRBJ2-2	15	.	TRBV28	TRBD2	CASSRTSANTGELFF	TGTGCCAGCAGTCGGACTAGCGCGAACACCGGGGAGCTGTTTTTT
TRBJ1-2	14	.	TRBV5-1	.	CASSLGGGLYGYTF	TGCGCCAGCAGCCTAGGAGGAGGGCTCTATGGCTACACCTTC
TRBJ2-7	15	.	TRBV6-6	TRBD2	CASSGLAGARREQYF	TGTGCCAGCAGTGGTCTAGCGGGAGCTCGAAGGGAGCAGTACTTC
TRBJ2-1	15	.	TRBV4-1	.	CASSQDLGGPGEQFF	TGCGCCAGCAGCCAAGACCTGGGGGGGCCGGGTGAGCAGTTCTTC
TRBJ2-7	13	.	TRBV18	TRBD1	CASSLDREREQYF	TGTGCCAGCTCATTGGACAGGGAACGCGAGCAGTACTTC
TRBJ2-1	11	.	TRBV14	TRBD2	CASRAAGMQFF	TGTGCCAGCAGGGCAGCGGGGATGCAGTTCTTC
TRBJ1-1	18	.	TRBV7-9	.	CASSSKESSHQRGTEAFF	TGTGCCAGCAGCTCGAAGGAATCTTCTCATCAGCGGGGGACTGAAGCTTTCTTT
TRBJ2-5	13	.	TRBV5-5	TRBD1	CASSLRGLETQYF	TGTGCCAGCAGCTTGAGGGGGCTGGAGACCCAGTACTTC
TRBJ1-5	15	.	TRBV5-6	TRBD1	CASSLRQGRAQPQHF	TGTGCCAGCAGCCTTCGACAGGGAAGGGCGCAGCCCCAGCATTTT
TRBJ2-1	15	.	TRBV11-2	TRBD2	CASSLTSGSGNEQFF	TGTGCCAGCAGCTTAACTAGCGGGAGCGGCAATGAGCAGTTCTTC
TRBJ1-1	17	.	TRBV5-1	TRBD1	CASSLDPGGSMNTEAFF	TGCGCCAGCAGCTTGGATCCAGGGGGCAGCATGAACACTGAAGCTTTCTTT
TRBJ2-1	15	once	TRBV14	TRBD2	CASSELGLKNNEQFF	TGTGCCAGCAGCGAACTGGGACTAAAAAACAATGAGCAGTTCTTC
TRBJ2-4	16	.	TRBV4-1	TRBD1	CASSIGQGASKNIQYF	TGCGCCAGCAGCATCGGACAGGGGGCCTCCAAAAACATTCAGTACTTC
TRBJ2-2	15	.	TRBV11-2	.	CASSSGGILGGELFF	TGTGCCAGCAGCTCGGGCGGGATTTTGGGCGGGGAGCTGTTTTTT